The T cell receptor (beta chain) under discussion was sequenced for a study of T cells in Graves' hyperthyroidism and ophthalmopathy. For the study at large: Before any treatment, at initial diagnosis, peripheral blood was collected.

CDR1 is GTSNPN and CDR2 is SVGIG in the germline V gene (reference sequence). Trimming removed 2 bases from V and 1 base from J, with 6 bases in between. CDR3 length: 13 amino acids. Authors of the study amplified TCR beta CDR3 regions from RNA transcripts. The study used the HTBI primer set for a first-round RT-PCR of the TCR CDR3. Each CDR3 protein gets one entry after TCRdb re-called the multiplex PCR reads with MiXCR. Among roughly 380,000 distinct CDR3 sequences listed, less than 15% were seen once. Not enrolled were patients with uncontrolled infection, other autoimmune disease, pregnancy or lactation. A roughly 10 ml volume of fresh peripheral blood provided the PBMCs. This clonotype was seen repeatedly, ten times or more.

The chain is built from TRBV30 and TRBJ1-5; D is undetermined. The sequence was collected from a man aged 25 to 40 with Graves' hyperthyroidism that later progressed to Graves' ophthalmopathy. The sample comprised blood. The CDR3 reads CAWSPTSNQPQHF. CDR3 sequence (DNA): TGTGCCTGGAGTCCCACAAGCAATCAGCCCCAGCATTTT.